This TCR beta chain appears in the sequencing data of a study of blood T cell repertoires in COVID-19. Only in-frame clones appear in the TCRdb table, and some are missing; sequencing was by immunoSEQ multiplex PCR. Among 65,000 to 95,000 clones, 78% were seen once, and the ten largest hold approximately 15%. Looked up from germline, CDR1 is LGHDT and CDR2 is YNNKEL (reference sequence). Trimming took off 4 bases at V and 7 bases at J, with 9 bases between the two ends. The CDR3 has 12 residues. The TCR was taken from a human donor in a cohort sampled during active COVID-19. Source material: peripheral blood. The genes are TRBV3-1 (or the pseudogene TRBV3-2) and TRBJ2-3; D gene uncertain. The CDR3 reads CASSPSTHTQYF. CDR3 coding DNA: TGTGCCAGCAGCCCAAGCACGCATACGCAGTATTTT.